This T cell receptor beta chain derives from a study of T cells in Graves' hyperthyroidism and ophthalmopathy. The CDR3 totals 16 residues. The germline V and J ends were trimmed by 1 base and 3 bases, with 16 bases remaining between them. Germline loops: CDR1 SGHTA, CDR2 FQGNSA. Template material for amplifying TCR beta CDR3 regions consisted of RNA transcripts. When the TCR CDR3 underwent first-round RT-PCR, the HTBI primer set was used. TCRdb processed the multiplex PCR reads anew with MiXCR; each CDR3 protein has one entry. Here the sample spans about 290,000 distinct CDR3 sequences, around 15% being singletons.

The rearrangement joins TRBV7-2 to TRBJ2-7; D may be TRBD1 or TRBD2 (7 bases each). Input material: blood. The receptor was derived from a woman between 50 and 59 years old with Graves' hyperthyroidism that later progressed to Graves' ophthalmopathy. The CDR3 DNA reads as TGTGCCAGCAGCTTAGGCGGGGGAACAGGGGACTACGAGCAGTACTTC. Protein product: CASSLGGGTGDYEQYF.